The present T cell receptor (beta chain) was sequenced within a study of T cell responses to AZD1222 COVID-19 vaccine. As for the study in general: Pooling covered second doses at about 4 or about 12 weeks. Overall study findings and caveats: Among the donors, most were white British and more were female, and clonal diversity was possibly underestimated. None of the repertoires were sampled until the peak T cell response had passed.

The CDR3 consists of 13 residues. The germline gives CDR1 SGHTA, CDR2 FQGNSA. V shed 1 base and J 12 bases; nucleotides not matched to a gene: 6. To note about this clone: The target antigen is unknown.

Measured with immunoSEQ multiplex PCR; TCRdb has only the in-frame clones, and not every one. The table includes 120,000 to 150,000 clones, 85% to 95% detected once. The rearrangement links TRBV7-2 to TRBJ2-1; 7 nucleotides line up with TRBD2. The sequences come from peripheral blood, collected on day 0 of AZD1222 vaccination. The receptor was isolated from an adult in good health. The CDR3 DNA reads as TGTGCCAGCAGCTTAGATGGAGCTAGCGGGCAGTTCTTC. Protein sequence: CASSLDGASGQFF. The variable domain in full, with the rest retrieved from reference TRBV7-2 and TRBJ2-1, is GAGVSQSPSNKVTEKGKDVELRCDPISGHTALYWYRQSLGQGLEFLIYFQGNSAPDKSGLPSDRFSAERTGGSVSTLTIQRTQQEDSAVYLCASSLDGASGQFFGPGTRLTVL.